The 10 T cell receptor beta chains below were found in one sample sequenced in a study of regulatory T cells in long-lasting Graves disease. Indicated time point: newly diagnosed GD, antithyroid drugs for less than 3 months. PBMCs were the source of the RNA used for TCR sequencing. Construction of the TCR beta libraries employed iRepertoire HTBI primers in conjunction with Arm-PCR of CDR3 regions. One entry per CDR3 protein, called by TCRdb with MiXCR from the multiplex PCR reads. Of more than 400,000 distinct CDR3 sequences detected, about 17% appear once; the ten largest clones hold roughly a tenth. The sample was also reused in another study, on T cells in Graves' hyperthyroidism and ophthalmopathy.

The material sequenced was peripheral blood mononuclear cells (PBMCs), taken at new diagnosis, from a patient treated with antithyroid drugs. Receptor source: a woman between 25 and 40 years old with Graves disease.

In its sample, this clonotype was seen a few times. The chain is built from TRBV28 and TRBJ2-2; weak D call: TRBD2 (5 bases). V was trimmed by 3 bases and J by 2 bases, leaving 16 bases between them. The CDR3 covers 17 residues. Germline-derived CDR1 and CDR2 are MDHEN and SYDVKM. The CDR3 here is CASSLVSGKINTGELFF. CDR3 DNA sequence: TGTGCCAGCAGTTTGGTCTCGGGGAAAATTAACACCGGGGAGCTGTTTTTT.

There are many counts of this clonotype. This sequence joins TRBV12-3 or TRBV12-4 and TRBJ2-1, with 15 bases matching TRBD2. Trimming cost V 1 base and J 10 bases; bases outside gene matches: 5. This CDR3 has 16 amino acids. The CDR3 coding sequence is TGTGCCAGCAGTTTAGGAGGGACTAGCGGGAGGCCCGAGCAGTTCTTC. Protein sequence: CASSLGGTSGRPEQFF.

This clonotype was counted at least ten times. CDR3 DNA sequence: TGTGCCAGTGAAAATAGGGAAAGCCACGAGCAGTACTTC. This encodes CASENRESHEQYF. V gene TRBV3-1 combines with J gene TRBJ2-7; D remains ambiguous. Germline V gene sequence: CDR1 LGHDT, CDR2 YNNKEL (reference sequence). The CDR3 has 13 amino acids. V lost 9 bases to trimming and J lost 5 bases, with 17 bases between them.

At least ten counts were recorded for this clonotype. The chain employs TRBV7-2 and TRBJ1-1, with D tentatively TRBD1 (5 bases). V gave up 5 bases and J gave up 0 bases, with 16 bases separating them. The CDR3 sequence is 16 residues long. Germline V gene lookup returns CDR1 SGHTA and CDR2 FQGNSA. CDR3 DNA sequence: TGTGCCAGCAGCACCTACAGGCACCTAATGAACACTGAAGCTTTCTTT. As protein: CASSTYRHLMNTEAFF.

This clonotype has at least ten counts. The chain recombines TRBV18 with TRBJ2-7, with 11 positions matching TRBD2. The germline V gene encodes CDR1 KGHSH and CDR2 LQKENI. This CDR3 contains 13 residues. Unmatched junction bases numbered 1, after V lost 2 bases and J lost 7 bases. CDR3 bases: TGTGCCAGCTCACCAAGGACTAGCGGGGAGCAGTACTTC. Protein: CASSPRTSGEQYF.

This clonotype is categorized as medium-sized. The chain uses TRBV4-2 and TRBJ2-5; maybe TRBD1 (6 bases). Germline assignment: CDR1 LGHNA and CDR2 YNFKEQ. CDR3 length: 16 residues. V was trimmed by 0 bases and J by 4 bases, leaving 15 bases between them. CDR3 coding DNA: TGTGCCAGCAGCCAAGATCGTGGGTCAGGGGTAGAGACCCAGTACTTC. It is translated as CASSQDRGSGVETQYF.

This clonotype turned up a few times. The chain uses TRBV20-1 and TRBJ2-2; D is tentatively TRBD1 or TRBD2 (5 bases each). The germline gives CDR1 DFQATT, CDR2 SNEGSKA (reference sequence). The CDR3 is 12 amino acids. V was shortened by 3 bases and J by 6 bases, with 8 bases between the two germline ends. CDR3 in DNA: TGCAGTGCTAGGTCGGGGCCCGGGGAGCTGTTTTTT. Translating it yields CSARSGPGELFF.

This clonotype appeared many times. At one of its ends the junction is not consistent with the germline gene, which may arise from a read error. This rearrangement joins TRBV3-1 to TRBJ1-1; D is perhaps TRBD1 (6 bases). Germline CDR1 is LGHDT and CDR2 is YNNKEL (reference sequence). The CDR3 runs 12 residues. CDR3 bases: TGTGCCAGCAGCGTACAGGGTGCCCATCCCACCTTT. This translates into CASSVQGAHPTF.

The chain has TRBV7-3 and TRBJ2-3; the match to TRBD2 covers 12 bases. Trimming took 5 bases from V and 0 from J; bases not matched to a gene: 6. The CDR3 extends over 17 amino acids. Germline V CDR1 and CDR2: SGHTA, FQGTGA. CDR3 sequence (DNA): TGTGCCAGCAGCATTGCTAGCGGGGGGGCTAGCACAGATACGCAGTATTTT. This translates into CASSIASGGASTDTQYF.

This clonotype was observed at least ten times. The J gene is TRBJ1-4, the V gene TRBV3-1; D is perhaps TRBD1 (5 bases). Trimming took 1 base from V and 5 from J, leaving 8 bases between them. The length of the CDR3 is 14 residues. In germline, CDR1 is LGHDT, CDR2 YNNKEL (reference sequence). CDR3 protein: CASSQAGGNEKLFF. The CDR3 DNA is TGTGCCAGCAGCCAAGCGGGGGGGAATGAAAAACTGTTTTTT.